This T cell receptor beta chain derives from a study of blood T cell repertoires in COVID-19. Study background: Specimens from acute and convalescent COVID-19 originated in the United States, Italy and Spain.

As originally analysed: Nucleated cell counts were estimated from reference gene primer amplification. Produced via immunoSEQ multiplex PCR; TCRdb's table is partial and in-frame only. V and J calls and clone size follow that table, whereas D and trimming were derived from the DNA. The sample comprises approximately 210,000 clones, around 94% of which are singletons, and about 0.76% rests with the top ten. The J segment lost 5 bases and the V segment lost 4 bases, leaving 5 bases of the junction unmatched. This CDR3 region has 14 residues. Germline assignment: CDR1 SNHLY and CDR2 FYNNEI. The sequenced sample was peripheral blood. V and J are TRBV2 and TRBJ2-5, with 9 bases aligning to TRBD2. The origin of this receptor is a man aged 25-45 years with COVID-19, enrolled during active disease. DNA for the CDR3: TGTGCCAGCAGTGTTCTAGCGGGGAAGGAGACCCAGTACTTC. Residues: CASSVLAGKETQYF.